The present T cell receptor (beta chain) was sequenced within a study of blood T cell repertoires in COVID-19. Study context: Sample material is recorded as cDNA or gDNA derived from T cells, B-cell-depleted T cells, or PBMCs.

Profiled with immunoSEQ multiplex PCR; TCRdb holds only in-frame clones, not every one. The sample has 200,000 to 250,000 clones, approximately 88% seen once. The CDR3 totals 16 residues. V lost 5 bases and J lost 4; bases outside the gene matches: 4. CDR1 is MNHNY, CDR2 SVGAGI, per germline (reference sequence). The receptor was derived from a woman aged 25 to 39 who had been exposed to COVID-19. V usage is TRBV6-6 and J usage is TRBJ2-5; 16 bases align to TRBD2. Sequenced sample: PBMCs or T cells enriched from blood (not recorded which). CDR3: CASSPGTSGRGETQYF. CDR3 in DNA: TGTGCCAGCAGTCCTGGGACTAGCGGGAGGGGAGAGACCCAGTACTTC.